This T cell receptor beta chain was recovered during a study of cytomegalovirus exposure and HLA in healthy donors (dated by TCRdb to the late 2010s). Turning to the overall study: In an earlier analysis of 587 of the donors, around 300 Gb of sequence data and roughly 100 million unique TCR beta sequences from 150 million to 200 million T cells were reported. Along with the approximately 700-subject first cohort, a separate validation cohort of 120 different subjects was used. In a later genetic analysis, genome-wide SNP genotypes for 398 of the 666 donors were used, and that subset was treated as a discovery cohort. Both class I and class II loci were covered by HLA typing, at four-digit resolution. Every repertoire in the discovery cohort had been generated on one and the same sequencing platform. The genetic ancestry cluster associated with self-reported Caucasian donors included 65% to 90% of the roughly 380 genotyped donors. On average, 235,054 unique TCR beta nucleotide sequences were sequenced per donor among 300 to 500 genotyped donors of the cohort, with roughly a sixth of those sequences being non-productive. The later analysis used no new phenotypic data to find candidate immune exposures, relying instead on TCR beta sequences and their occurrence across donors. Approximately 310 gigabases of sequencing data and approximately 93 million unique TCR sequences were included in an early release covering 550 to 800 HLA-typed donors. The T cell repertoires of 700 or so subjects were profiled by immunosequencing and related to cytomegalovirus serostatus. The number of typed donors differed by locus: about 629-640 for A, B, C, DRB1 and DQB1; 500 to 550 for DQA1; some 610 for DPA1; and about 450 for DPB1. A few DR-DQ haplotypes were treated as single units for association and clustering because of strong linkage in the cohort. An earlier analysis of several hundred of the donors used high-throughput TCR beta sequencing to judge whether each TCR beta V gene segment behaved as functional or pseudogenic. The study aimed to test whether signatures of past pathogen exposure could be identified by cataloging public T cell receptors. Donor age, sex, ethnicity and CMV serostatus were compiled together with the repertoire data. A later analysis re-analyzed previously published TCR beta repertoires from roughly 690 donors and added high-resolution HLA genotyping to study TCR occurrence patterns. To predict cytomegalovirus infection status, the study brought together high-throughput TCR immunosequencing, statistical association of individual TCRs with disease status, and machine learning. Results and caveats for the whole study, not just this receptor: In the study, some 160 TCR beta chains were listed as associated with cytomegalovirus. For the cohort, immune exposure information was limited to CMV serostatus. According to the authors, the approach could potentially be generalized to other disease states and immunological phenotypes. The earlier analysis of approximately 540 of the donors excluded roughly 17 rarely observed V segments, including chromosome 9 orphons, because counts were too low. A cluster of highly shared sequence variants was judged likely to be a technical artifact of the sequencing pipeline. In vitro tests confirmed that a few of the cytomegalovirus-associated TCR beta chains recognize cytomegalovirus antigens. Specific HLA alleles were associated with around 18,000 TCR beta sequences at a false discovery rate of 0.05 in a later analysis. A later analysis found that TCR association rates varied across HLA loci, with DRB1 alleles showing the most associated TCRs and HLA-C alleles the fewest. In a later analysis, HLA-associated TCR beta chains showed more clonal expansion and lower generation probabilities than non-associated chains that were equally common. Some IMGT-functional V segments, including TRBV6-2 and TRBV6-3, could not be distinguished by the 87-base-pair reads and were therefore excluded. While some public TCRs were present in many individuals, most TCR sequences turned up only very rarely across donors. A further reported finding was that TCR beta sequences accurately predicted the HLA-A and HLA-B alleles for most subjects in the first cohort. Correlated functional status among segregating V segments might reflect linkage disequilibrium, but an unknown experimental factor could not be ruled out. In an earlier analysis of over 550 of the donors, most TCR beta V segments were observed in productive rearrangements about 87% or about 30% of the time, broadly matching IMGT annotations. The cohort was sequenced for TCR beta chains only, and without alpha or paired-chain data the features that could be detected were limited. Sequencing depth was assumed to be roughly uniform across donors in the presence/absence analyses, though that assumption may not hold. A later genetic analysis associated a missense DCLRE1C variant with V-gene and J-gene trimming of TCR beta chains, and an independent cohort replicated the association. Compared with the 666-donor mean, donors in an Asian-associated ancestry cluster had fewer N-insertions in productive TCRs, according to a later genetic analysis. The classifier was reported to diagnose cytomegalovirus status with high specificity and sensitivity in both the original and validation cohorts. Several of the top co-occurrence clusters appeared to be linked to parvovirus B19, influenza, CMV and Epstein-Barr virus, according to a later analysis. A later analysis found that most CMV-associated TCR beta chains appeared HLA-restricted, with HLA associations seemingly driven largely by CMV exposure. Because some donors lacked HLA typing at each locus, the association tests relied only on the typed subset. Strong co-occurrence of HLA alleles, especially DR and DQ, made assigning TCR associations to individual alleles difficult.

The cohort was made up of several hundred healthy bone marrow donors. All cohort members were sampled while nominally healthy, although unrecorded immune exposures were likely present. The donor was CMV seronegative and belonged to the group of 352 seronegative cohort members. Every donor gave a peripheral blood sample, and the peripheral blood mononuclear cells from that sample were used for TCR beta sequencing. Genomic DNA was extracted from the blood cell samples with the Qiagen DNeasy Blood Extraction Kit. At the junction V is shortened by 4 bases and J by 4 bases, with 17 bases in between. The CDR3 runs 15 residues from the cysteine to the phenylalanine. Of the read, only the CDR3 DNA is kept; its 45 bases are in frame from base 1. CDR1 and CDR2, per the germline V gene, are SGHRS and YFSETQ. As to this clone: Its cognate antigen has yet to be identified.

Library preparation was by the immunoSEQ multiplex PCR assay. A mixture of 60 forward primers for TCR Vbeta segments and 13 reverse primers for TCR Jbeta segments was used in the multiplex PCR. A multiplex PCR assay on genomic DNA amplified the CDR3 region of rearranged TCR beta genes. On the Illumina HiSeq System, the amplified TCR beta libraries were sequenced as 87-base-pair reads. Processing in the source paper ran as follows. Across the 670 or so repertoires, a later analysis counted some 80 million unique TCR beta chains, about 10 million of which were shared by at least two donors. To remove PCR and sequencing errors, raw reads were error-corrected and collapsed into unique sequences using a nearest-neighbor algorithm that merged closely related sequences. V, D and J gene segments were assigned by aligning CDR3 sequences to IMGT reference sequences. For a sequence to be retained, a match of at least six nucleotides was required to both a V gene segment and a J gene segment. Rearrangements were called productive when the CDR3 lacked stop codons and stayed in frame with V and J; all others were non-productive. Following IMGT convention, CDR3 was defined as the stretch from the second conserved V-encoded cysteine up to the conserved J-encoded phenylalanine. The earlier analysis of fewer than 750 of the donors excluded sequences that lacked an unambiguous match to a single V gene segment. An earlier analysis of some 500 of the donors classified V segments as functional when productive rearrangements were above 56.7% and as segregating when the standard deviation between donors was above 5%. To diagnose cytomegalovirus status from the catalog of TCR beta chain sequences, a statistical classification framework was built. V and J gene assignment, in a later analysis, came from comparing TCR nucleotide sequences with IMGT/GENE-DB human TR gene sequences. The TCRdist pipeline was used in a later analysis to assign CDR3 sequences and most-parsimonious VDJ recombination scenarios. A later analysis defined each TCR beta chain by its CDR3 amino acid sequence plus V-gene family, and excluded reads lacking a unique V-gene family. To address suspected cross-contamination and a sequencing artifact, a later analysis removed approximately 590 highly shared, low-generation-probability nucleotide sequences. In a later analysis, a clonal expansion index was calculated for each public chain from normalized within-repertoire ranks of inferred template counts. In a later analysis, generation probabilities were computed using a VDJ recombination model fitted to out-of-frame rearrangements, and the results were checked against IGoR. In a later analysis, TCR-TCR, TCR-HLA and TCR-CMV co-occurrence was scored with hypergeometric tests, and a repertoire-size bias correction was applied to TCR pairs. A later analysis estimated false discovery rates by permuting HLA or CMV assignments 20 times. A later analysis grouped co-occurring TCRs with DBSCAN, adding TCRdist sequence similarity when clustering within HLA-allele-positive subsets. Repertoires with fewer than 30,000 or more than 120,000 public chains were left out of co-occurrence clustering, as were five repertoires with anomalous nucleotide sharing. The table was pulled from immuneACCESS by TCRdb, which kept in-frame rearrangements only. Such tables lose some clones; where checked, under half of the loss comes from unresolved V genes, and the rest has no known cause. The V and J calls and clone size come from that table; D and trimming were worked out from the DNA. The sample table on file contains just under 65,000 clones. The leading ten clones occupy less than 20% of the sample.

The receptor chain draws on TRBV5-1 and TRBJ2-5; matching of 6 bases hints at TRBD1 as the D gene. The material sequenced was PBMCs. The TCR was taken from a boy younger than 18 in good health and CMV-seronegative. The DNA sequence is TGCGCCAGCAGCCTACAGGGTTCGGTGAGAGAGACCCAGTACTTC. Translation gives CASSLQGSVRETQYF.